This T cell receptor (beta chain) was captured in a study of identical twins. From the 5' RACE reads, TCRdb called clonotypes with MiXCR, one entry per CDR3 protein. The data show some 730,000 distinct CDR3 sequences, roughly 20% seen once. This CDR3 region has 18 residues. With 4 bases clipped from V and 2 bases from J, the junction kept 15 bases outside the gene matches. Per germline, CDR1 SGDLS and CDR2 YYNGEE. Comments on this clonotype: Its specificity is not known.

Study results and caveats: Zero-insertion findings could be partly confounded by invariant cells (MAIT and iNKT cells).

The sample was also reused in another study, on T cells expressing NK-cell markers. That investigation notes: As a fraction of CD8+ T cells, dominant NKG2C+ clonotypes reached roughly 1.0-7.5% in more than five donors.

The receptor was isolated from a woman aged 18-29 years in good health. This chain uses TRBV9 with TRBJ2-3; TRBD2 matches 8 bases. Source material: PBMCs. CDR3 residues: CASSPIVLGGGITDTQYF. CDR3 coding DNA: TGTGCCAGCAGCCCCATCGTCCTTGGCGGGGGGATCACAGATACGCAGTATTTT.